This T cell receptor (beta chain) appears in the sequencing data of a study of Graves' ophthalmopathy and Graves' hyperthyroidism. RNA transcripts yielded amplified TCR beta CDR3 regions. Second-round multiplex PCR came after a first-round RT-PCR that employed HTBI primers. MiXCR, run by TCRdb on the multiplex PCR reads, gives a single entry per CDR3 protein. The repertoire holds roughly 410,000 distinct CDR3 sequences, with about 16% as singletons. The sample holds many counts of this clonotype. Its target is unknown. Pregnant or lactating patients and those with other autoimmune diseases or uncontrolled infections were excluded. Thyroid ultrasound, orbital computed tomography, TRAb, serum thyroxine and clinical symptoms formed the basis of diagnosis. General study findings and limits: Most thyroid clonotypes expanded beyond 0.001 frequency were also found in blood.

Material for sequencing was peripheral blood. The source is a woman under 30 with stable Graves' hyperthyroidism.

CDR3 nucleotides: TGCGCCAGCAGCTTGGCAGGGGGCGGAATGAACACTGAAGCTTTCTTT. As protein: CASSLAGGGMNTEAFF. This chain links TRBV5-1 with TRBJ1-1, with TRBD1 matching over 8 bases. V dropped 0 bases and J dropped 0; count of bases not matched to a gene: 4. Germline-derived CDR1 and CDR2 are SGHRS and YFSETQ. The CDR3 covers 16 residues.